These T cell receptor beta chains were read from a single sample in a study of blood T cells in healthy people across ages. TCRdb used MiXCR to reprocess the 5' RACE reads, holding one entry per CDR3 protein. The sample consists of about 650,000 distinct CDR3 sequences, roughly 30% of them appearing once. Sequenced: blood. These receptors were collected from a woman older than 75 in good health. The CDR3 runs from the conserved cysteine through the conserved F or W. Fields, in order: V gene, clone size, J gene, D gene, CDR3 DNA, CDR3 protein. D genes are given only for firm matches. Size is omitted from some rows. Given values are once, few, many or a class for expanded clones.

TRBV20-1	few	TRBJ1-1	TRBD1	TGCAGTGCTAGTTCGGGACAGGGCGCCCTAGCTTTCTTT	CSASSGQGALAFF
TRBV19	many	TRBJ2-3	TRBD2	TGTGCCAGCAAACCCCCGGGACTAGGGGCAGATACGCAGTATTTT	CASKPPGLGADTQYF
TRBV16	once	TRBJ1-1	-	TGTGCCAGCAGCCAATCCAGGGGCAGCGCTGAAGCTTTCTTT	CASSQSRGSAEAFF
TRBV7-6	many	TRBJ2-5	-	TGTGCCAGCAGCTTAGTAGTCCGGGAGACCCAGTACTTC	CASSLVVRETQYF
TRBV10-3	many	TRBJ2-2	TRBD1	TGTGCCATCAGGCCGGACAGGGGGAACACCGGGGAGCTGTTTTTT	CAIRPDRGNTGELFF
TRBV7-8	many	TRBJ2-5	-	TGTGCCAGCAGCTTAGATGGGGCAGCGACGGGTCAAGAGACCCAGTACTTC	CASSLDGAATGQETQYF
TRBV6-1	-	TRBJ2-6	-	TGTGCCAGCAGTGAAGACAGCAGAAGCTCTGGGGCCAACGTCCTGACTTTC	CASSEDSRSSGANVLTF
TRBV24-1	many	TRBJ2-3	TRBD2	TGTGCCACCAGTGACCCCAGTAGCGGGGGGACCACAGATACGCAGTATTTT	CATSDPSSGGTTDTQYF
TRBV5-1	few	TRBJ2-2	-	TGCGCCAGCAGCTCGGGACCGCCAGACACCGGGGAGCTGTTTTTT	CASSSGPPDTGELFF
TRBV5-6	-	TRBJ2-7	TRBD1	TGTGTCGGCAGCTGGTCCGGGACAGGGAATTACGAGCAGTACTTC	CVGSWSGTGNYEQYF
TRBV30	many	TRBJ1-2	-	TGTGCCTGGACCCTAAAGGGACCCATGGCAGGCTACACCTTC	CAWTLKGPMAGYTF
TRBV10-3	many	TRBJ2-7	-	TGTGCCATCAGTAAGGGAGGCGAGCAGTACTTC	CAISKGGEQYF
TRBV6-6	few	TRBJ1-1	-	TGTGCCAGCAGTTACTCTCAGCGGGGAACTGAAGCTTTCTTT	CASSYSQRGTEAFF
TRBV28	-	TRBJ1-6	-	TGTGCCAGCAAGGAGGGGACGGGTAATTCACCCCTCCACTTT	CASKEGTGNSPLHF
TRBV28	many	TRBJ2-3	-	TGTGCCAGCAGTTTTCGTGGACTTTCCTTTGATACGCAGTATTTT	CASSFRGLSFDTQYF
TRBV20-1	many	TRBJ1-5	TRBD1	TGCAGTGCCACCGACAGGGAAAAACAGCCCCAGCATTTT	CSATDREKQPQHF
TRBV4-3	medium-sized	TRBJ2-7	TRBD2	TGCGCCAGTCCAAGGGCTAGCGGGGGCTACGAGCAGTACTTC	CASPRASGGYEQYF
TRBV25-1	-	TRBJ1-1	-	TGTGCCAGCAGTGAAGGACAGTCCACTGAAGCTTTCTTT	CASSEGQSTEAFF
TRBV10-3	-	TRBJ1-2	-	TGTGCCATCAGTGTCCCCACCTATGGCTACACCTTC	CAISVPTYGYTF
TRBV20-1	many	TRBJ2-5	TRBD1	TGCAGTGCTAGGGCCGGGACAGGATGGATGTCGGAGACCCAGTACTTC	CSARAGTGWMSETQYF
TRBV4-1	few	TRBJ2-2	TRBD1	TGCGCCAGCAGCCAAGACTCCGAGACAGGGGGTAGAGGGACAGCAAGACGTACCGGGGAGCTGTTTTTT	CASSQDSETGGRGTARRTGELFF
TRBV11-2	many	TRBJ2-5	TRBD1	TGTGCCAGCAGCTTAGGCCAGGGGGCCGGGGAGACCCAGTACTTC	CASSLGQGAGETQYF
TRBV7-9	-	TRBJ1-5	-	TGTGCCAGCAGCTCGACAGTTGGTCAGCCCCAGCATTTT	CASSSTVGQPQHF
TRBV3-1	-	TRBJ1-2	-	TGTGCCAGCAGCCAAGTAGCGGGTGGCCACACCTTC	CASSQVAGGHTF
TRBV7-3	many	TRBJ1-2	-	TGTGCCAGCAGCGGTACAGGGTTCTATGGCTACACCTTC	CASSGTGFYGYTF
TRBV5-6	-	TRBJ2-3	TRBD2	TGTGCCAGCAGCTGGGTGACTAGCGGGGGGCTAGATACGCAGTATTTT	CASSWVTSGGLDTQYF
TRBV3-1	-	TRBJ2-5	-	TGTGCCAGCAGCCAAGATCGAGCGGGGACAGAGGCCCAGTACTTC	CASSQDRAGTEAQYF
TRBV7-2	-	TRBJ2-1	-	TGTGCCAGCACCTTAGGAGGTAATGAGCAGTTCTTC	CASTLGGNEQFF
TRBV9	many	TRBJ2-1	-	TGTGCCAGCAGCACACTAGGGGGTAACGTCAATGAGCAGTTCTTC	CASSTLGGNVNEQFF
TRBV5-1	-	TRBJ2-7	-	TGCGCCAGCAGCTTGACTAGTCCTTACGAGCAGTACTTC	CASSLTSPYEQYF
TRBV5-1	-	TRBJ2-3	TRBD2	TGCGCCAGCAGCAGGACTAGCGGGAGAGCAGATACGCAGTATTTT	CASSRTSGRADTQYF
TRBV5-6	many	TRBJ1-2	TRBD1	TGTGCCAGCAGCTTTCGGGACAGTATTTACTATGGCTACACCTTC	CASSFRDSIYYGYTF
TRBV7-9	-	TRBJ2-1	TRBD1	TGCGCCAGCAGCCTCCGGGACAGGGAACGCAATGAGCAGTTCTTC	CASSLRDRERNEQFF
TRBV7-9	-	TRBJ2-7	-	TGTGCCAGCAGGGCCGGGCAGGCCACCTACGAGCAGTACTTC	CASRAGQATYEQYF
TRBV2	few	TRBJ1-5	TRBD1	TGTGCCAGCAGTGGAGACAGGGGGTATCAGCCCCAGCATTTT	CASSGDRGYQPQHF
TRBV18	-	TRBJ1-1	-	TGTGCCAGCTCACCAAGGGCCAGGGTAGAAGCTTTCTTT	CASSPRARVEAFF
TRBV7-3	-	TRBJ2-1	TRBD2	TGTGCCAGCAGCCCTAGCGGGAAGGGGAATGAGCAGTTCTTC	CASSPSGKGNEQFF
TRBV12-3/TRBV12-4	many	TRBJ1-2	TRBD1	TGTGCCAGCAGGACAGGGGGCTTTGGCTACACCTTC	CASRTGGFGYTF
TRBV5-6	-	TRBJ1-5	-	TGTGTCAGCAGCTTACTTGGAGGGCCAAGCAATCAGCCCCAGCATTTT	CVSSLLGGPSNQPQHF
TRBV9	-	TRBJ2-6	-	TGTGCCAGCAGCCTCCGAAGGGGGGGCTCGGGTGGGGCCAACGTCCTGACTTTC	CASSLRRGGSGGANVLTF
TRBV7-6	many	TRBJ2-7	-	TGTGCCAGCAGCCGATCAGAGGTCCGCTACGAGCAGTACTTC	CASSRSEVRYEQYF
TRBV6-2/TRBV6-3	many	TRBJ2-3	TRBD1	TGTGCCAGCAGTTACTATGGGACAGGGGCAGATACGCAGTATTTT	CASSYYGTGADTQYF
TRBV20-1	-	TRBJ2-3	TRBD2	TGCAGTGCCTCCCTGTTAGGCGGGGGAGCCACAGATACGCAGTATTTT	CSASLLGGGATDTQYF
TRBV5-1	many	TRBJ2-7	TRBD2	TGCGCCAGCAGCTTGGAACCTAGCGGGTCCTACGAGCAGTACTTC	CASSLEPSGSYEQYF
TRBV7-3	many	TRBJ1-6	TRBD1	TGTGCCAGCAGCTTAAGGGCCGCGGGACAGGGAACCCCGTACTCCTATAATTCACCCCTCCACTTT	CASSLRAAGQGTPYSYNSPLHF
TRBV7-9	-	TRBJ1-1	TRBD1	TGTGCCAGCAGCCTAGGACAGGGCGCTGGATTGAACACTGAAGCTTTCTTT	CASSLGQGAGLNTEAFF
TRBV2	-	TRBJ2-5	TRBD1	TGTGCCAGCAGGGGACAGGGGAATGAGACCCAGTACTTC	CASRGQGNETQYF
TRBV28	few	TRBJ1-3	-	TGTGCCAGTAAAAGACAGTGGGCTATATATTTT	CASKRQWAIYF
TRBV20-1	many	TRBJ2-5	TRBD1	TGCAGTGCGAGAAAGGCGACAGGGGGCCGGGAGACCCAGTACTTC	CSARKATGGRETQYF
TRBV13	-	TRBJ2-3	-	TGTGCCAGCAGCTGCAGGGGACCCACAGATACGCAGTATTTT	CASSCRGPTDTQYF
TRBV29-1	-	TRBJ2-2	-	TGCAGCGTTGTCAGCTCGAACACCGGGGAGCTGTTTTTT	CSVVSSNTGELFF
TRBV16	many	TRBJ2-3	TRBD2	TGTGCCAGCAGCCGCGGGAGGCGCACAGATACGCAGTATTTT	CASSRGRRTDTQYF
TRBV20-1	-	TRBJ1-5	-	TGCAGTGCTAGCATGGGGATACCGCCCCAGCATTTT	CSASMGIPPQHF
TRBV20-1	-	TRBJ2-1	-	TGCAGTGCTAGAGATCTGACGGATCCCTACAATGAGCAGTTCTTC	CSARDLTDPYNEQFF
TRBV7-2	many	TRBJ2-2	-	TGTGCCAGCAGCTTAGTACTGGTTACCGGGGAGCTGTTTTTT	CASSLVLVTGELFF
TRBV28	-	TRBJ1-5	-	TGTGCCAGCAGCCCAACCCGTAATCAGCCCCAGCATTTT	CASSPTRNQPQHF
TRBV30	-	TRBJ2-3	-	TGTGCCTCGACAACCCTTGCCGATACGCAGTATTTT	CASTTLADTQYF
TRBV20-1	-	TRBJ1-1	-	TGCAGTGCTAGCCGAGGGAGACTCGATCAGGGAACTGAAGCTTTCTTT	CSASRGRLDQGTEAFF